These T cell receptor beta chains were read from a single sample in a study of patients and donors after allogeneic stem cell transplantation. TCRdb ran MiXCR on the RT-PCR reads and lists one entry per CDR3 protein. The sample shows roughly 40,000 distinct CDR3 sequences, about 30% of them seen only once. Sequenced material: blood, either unsorted or a sorted T cell fraction (not recorded which). Receptor source: a human donor who was either an allogeneic HSCT recipient or a stem cell or donor lymphocyte infusion donor (not recorded which). It is not recorded whose cells these are; they may come from a transplant donor. The CDR3 runs from the conserved cysteine through the conserved F or W. D genes are given only for firm matches. Part of the rows lack a size; the others show once, few, many or a class for expanded clones.

cdr3_nt cdr3_aa d_call v_call clone_size j_call
TGTGCCATCTCGGTTGCCAACTCTGGAAACACCATATATTTT CAISVANSGNTIYF NA TRBV10-3 NA TRBJ1-3
TGCGCCAGCAGCCAAGATTCTAGGTACGAGCAGTACTTC CASSQDSRYEQYF NA TRBV4-1 NA TRBJ2-7
TGTGCCAGCATTGAGGGGGCCAGAAACACCATATATTTT CASIEGARNTIYF TRBD1 TRBV7-9 many TRBJ1-3
TGTGCCAGCCTTCGCGGGCCAATTTATGGCTACACCTTC CASLRGPIYGYTF NA TRBV12-3/TRBV12-4 NA TRBJ1-2
TGTGCCAGCAGCTTATCAGCCTTCCGCCCGAGGGGCACCTTC CASSLSAFRPRGTF NA TRBV11-2 few TRBJ1-2
TGTGCCAGCAGCTCGTCGCTTATAGGGGCAGAAGGAGCTTTCTTT CASSSSLIGAEGAFF NA TRBV7-2 NA TRBJ1-1
TGTGCCATCAGTGAGTCGAGGCCGGGGGGTGAAAAACTGTTTTTT CAISESRPGGEKLFF NA TRBV10-3 few TRBJ1-4
TGTGCCAGCAGCCAAGAGCGTGGGGGCACAGATACGCAGTATTTT CASSQERGGTDTQYF NA TRBV3-1 NA TRBJ2-3
TGTGCCAGCAGTGCCGAATTTCGGGGCTCTGGAAACACCATATATTTT CASSAEFRGSGNTIYF NA TRBV25-1 NA TRBJ1-3
TGTGCCAGCAGCGTAGCCTCCCAAGTGGGGGAGCAGTTCTTC CASSVASQVGEQFF NA TRBV9 NA TRBJ2-1
TGTGCCAGCAGTTTTGGGCAATCTGGAAACACCATATATTTT CASSFGQSGNTIYF NA TRBV12-3/TRBV12-4 few TRBJ1-3
TGTGCCAGCAGTTTATTTCCCGGGGGCCTCTTCGGGGCAGATACGCAGTATTTT CASSLFPGGLFGADTQYF NA TRBV12-3/TRBV12-4 NA TRBJ2-3
TGCGCCAGCAGCCAAGGAGTACCGGGACTACCATACGAGCAGTACTTC CASSQGVPGLPYEQYF TRBD2 TRBV4-3 few TRBJ2-7
TGTGCCAGCAGTTCCCTACTAGCGGGAGCCGATACGCAGTATTTT CASSSLLAGADTQYF TRBD2 TRBV6-2/TRBV6-3 NA TRBJ2-3
TGCAGCGCTGTTCTCGGGGGGAGCGGATACAATGAGCAGTTCTTC CSAVLGGSGYNEQFF TRBD2 TRBV29-1 NA TRBJ2-1
TGTGCCAGCAGCTTAGAATACAGGGGTGAGCAGTACTTC CASSLEYRGEQYF TRBD1 TRBV7-6 NA TRBJ2-7
TGCAGTGCTAGAGTTGCGGGCAGGGCGGCACCCTTC CSARVAGRAAPF NA TRBV20-1 few TRBJ1-2
TGTGCCAGCAGCATTTACGGCGGAAAAGATGGGTATGGCTACACCTTC CASSIYGGKDGYGYTF NA TRBV4-2 NA TRBJ1-2
TGCAGTGCTAGCCCTTATTCGGGAGGAAACTACAATGAGCAGTTCTTC CSASPYSGGNYNEQFF TRBD2 TRBV20-1 few TRBJ2-1
TGCAGGCCGGCGGGGGGCACTGAAGCTTTCTTT CRPAGGTEAFF NA TRBV20-1 many TRBJ1-1
TGTGCCAGCAGCTTCGGACGTATAGGAAACACCATATATTTT CASSFGRIGNTIYF NA TRBV7-2 few TRBJ1-3
TGTGCCAACAAAGCGGGAGGAAGAAATGAGCAGTTCTTC CANKAGGRNEQFF TRBD2 TRBV7-9 once TRBJ2-1
TGCGCCAGCAGCTTACGACCGGGACAGGGATACAGGGAGCTGTTTTTT CASSLRPGQGYRELFF TRBD1 TRBV5-1 NA TRBJ2-2
TGTGCCATCAGTGAGTCGAAAGGGGTCCCTGAAGCTTTCTTT CAISESKGVPEAFF NA TRBV10-3 NA TRBJ1-1
TGTGCCAGCAGTTACCGCCTTTACGAGCAGTACTTC CASSYRLYEQYF NA TRBV6-2/TRBV6-3 NA TRBJ2-7
TGCGCCAGCAGCCAAGACTTGGACAGCTCCTACGAGCAGTACTTC CASSQDLDSSYEQYF NA TRBV4-3 NA TRBJ2-7
TGTGCCAGCAGTCCAGCCCGGGAAAGATACGAGCAGTACTTC CASSPARERYEQYF NA TRBV28 NA TRBJ2-7
TGTGCCAGCAGCCCTCGACAGTTACAAGAGACCCAGTACTTC CASSPRQLQETQYF NA TRBV9 NA TRBJ2-5
TGCGCCAGCAGCTCCGACAGTGGACCTCTTGATACGCAGTATTTT CASSSDSGPLDTQYF NA TRBV5-1 few TRBJ2-3
TGTGCCAGCACCATTCGACCCCAAGGAACTGGAAACACCATATATTTT CASTIRPQGTGNTIYF NA TRBV6-2/TRBV6-3 many TRBJ1-3
TGCGCCAGCAGCCACCGTGAGAGATACGCGCAGTATTTT CASSHRERYAQYF NA TRBV5-1 NA TRBJ2-3
TGTGCCAGCACCCTCGGCGGCAATCAGCCCCAGCATTTT CASTLGGNQPQHF NA TRBV7-8 NA TRBJ1-5
TGTGCCAGCAGCCCTATGGGACTGGGGGGTTCACCCCTCCACTTT CASSPMGLGGSPLHF NA TRBV11-2 many TRBJ1-6
TGTGCCACCAGCCCTAGACTAGCCGCAGATACGCAGTATTTT CATSPRLAADTQYF TRBD2 TRBV15 NA TRBJ2-3
TGCGCCAGCAGCCAAGACGGGGTAGCGGGAGCTTACGAGCAGTACTTC CASSQDGVAGAYEQYF TRBD2 TRBV4-3 NA TRBJ2-7
TGCAGCGTTGAGAGGGGGGCCAAAAACATTCAGTACTTC CSVERGAKNIQYF NA TRBV29-1 NA TRBJ2-4
TGTGCCAGCAGCTTAGCGGGACCCGGACAGGAAAAAACCTACGAGCAGTACTTC CASSLAGPGQEKTYEQYF TRBD1 TRBV7-9 many TRBJ2-7
TGCGCCAGCAGCCAAGATGCTAGCGGGAGGGCCGCTATGCAGTATTTT CASSQDASGRAAMQYF TRBD2 TRBV4-3 NA TRBJ2-3
TGTGCCAGCAGCATGAGGACGCAGGTGAACACTGAAGCTTTCTTT CASSMRTQVNTEAFF NA TRBV7-2 few TRBJ1-1
TGTGCCAGCAGTTACCTTCGGGTACGAGGTACTGAAGCTTTCTTT CASSYLRVRGTEAFF NA TRBV6-5 few TRBJ1-1
TGTGCCAGCAGCTTAATCCCCCCCAAACGTGGAAACACCATATATTTT CASSLIPPKRGNTIYF NA TRBV7-3 NA TRBJ1-3
TGCAGTGGTGGACAGGGGGGTGGCTACACCTTC CSGGQGGGYTF TRBD1 TRBV29-1 many TRBJ1-2
TGTGCCACCAGTGATTCCCTGCTGGGGAGGACGGAGACCCAGTACTTC CATSDSLLGRTETQYF NA TRBV24-1 NA TRBJ2-5
TGCAGCGTTGGGAGGGGGGCGCAGTTCTTC CSVGRGAQFF NA TRBV29-1 NA TRBJ2-1
TGTGCCAGCAGCACGCCAGGGGTCTACGAGCAGTACTTC CASSTPGVYEQYF NA TRBV6-6 NA TRBJ2-7
TGTGCCACCAGCAGAGAGTCGGTCGGGACAGGTGGCTACGAGCAGTACTTC CATSRESVGTGGYEQYF TRBD1 TRBV15 few TRBJ2-7
TGTGCCAGCAGTTTAGCCCATACTAATGAGCAGTTCTTC CASSLAHTNEQFF NA TRBV27 NA TRBJ2-1
TGTACCAGCAGCAAAGAGACGGGACAGGGAGGAAGTCAGCCCCAGCATTTT CTSSKETGQGGSQPQHF NA TRBV21-1 NA TRBJ1-5
TGCGCCAGCAGCCTTACTAGCGGCTACGAGCAGTACTTC CASSLTSGYEQYF TRBD2 TRBV4-3 NA TRBJ2-7
TGTGCCAGTGGAAGAACCGGCCGCGGGAGAAGAGAGACCCAGTACTTC CASGRTGRGRRETQYF TRBD2 TRBV3-1 NA TRBJ2-5
TGCAGTGCCTACAGCGCAGCTGACTATGGCTACACCTTC CSAYSAADYGYTF NA TRBV20-1 NA TRBJ1-2
TGTGCCAGCAGTTACCTCGGACCCCTGGGAAAACTGTTTTTT CASSYLGPLGKLFF NA TRBV6-2/TRBV6-3 NA TRBJ1-4
TGCGCCAGCAGCTTGAGTGGGAGTGAGCAGTTCTTC CASSLSGSEQFF NA TRBV5-1 few TRBJ2-1
TGTGCCAGCAGTCACAGGGAAGGCAACTATGGCTACACCTTC CASSHREGNYGYTF NA TRBV6-2/TRBV6-3 NA TRBJ1-2